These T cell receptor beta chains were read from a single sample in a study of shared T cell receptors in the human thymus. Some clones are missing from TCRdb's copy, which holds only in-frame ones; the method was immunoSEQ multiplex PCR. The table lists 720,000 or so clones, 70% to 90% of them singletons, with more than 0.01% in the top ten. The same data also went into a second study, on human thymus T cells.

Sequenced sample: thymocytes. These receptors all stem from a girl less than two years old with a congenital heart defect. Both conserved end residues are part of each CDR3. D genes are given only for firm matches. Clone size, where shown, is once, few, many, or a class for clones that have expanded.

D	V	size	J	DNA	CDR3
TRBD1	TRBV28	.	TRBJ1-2	TGTGCCAGCAGTGTACGACAGGGGGCCTATGGCTACACCTTC	CASSVRQGAYGYTF
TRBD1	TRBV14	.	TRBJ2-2	TGTGCCAGCAGCCAAAAAACCGGGACAGTTACGAACACCGGGGAGCTGTTTTTT	CASSQKTGTVTNTGELFF
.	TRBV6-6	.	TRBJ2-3	TGTGCCAGCAGTTCCCAGGGCCTATCGGACACAGATACGCAGTATTTT	CASSSQGLSDTDTQYF
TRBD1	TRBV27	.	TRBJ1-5	TGTGCCAGCAGTTTACTATCGACAGGGGGCAATCAGCCCCAGCATTTT	CASSLLSTGGNQPQHF
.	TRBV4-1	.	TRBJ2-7	TGCGCCAGCAGCCCCCGGGACATAACCTACGAGCAGTACTTC	CASSPRDITYEQYF
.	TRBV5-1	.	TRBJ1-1	TGCGCCAGCAGCCCTGACAGTGGGACTGAAGCTTTCTTT	CASSPDSGTEAFF
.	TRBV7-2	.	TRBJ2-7	TGTGCCAGCAGCTTAACTTCAGGGGTCCACGAGCAGTACTTC	CASSLTSGVHEQYF
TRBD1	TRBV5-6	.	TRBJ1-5	TGTGCCAGCAGCTACCGGGACAGCAACAATCAGCCCCAGCATTTT	CASSYRDSNNQPQHF
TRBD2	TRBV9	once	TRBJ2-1	TGTGCCAGCAGCGATGAGGGGCGGGGGGACTCCTACAATGAGCAGTTCTTC	CASSDEGRGDSYNEQFF
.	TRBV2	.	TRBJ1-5	TGTGCCAGCAGTGTCGGGATCCGGGCTACTAATCAGCCCCAGCATTTT	CASSVGIRATNQPQHF
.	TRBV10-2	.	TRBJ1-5	TGCGCCAGCAGTGAGTCGACGACAGCTGAGAGTCAGCCCCAGCATTTT	CASSESTTAESQPQHF
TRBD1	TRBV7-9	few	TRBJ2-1	TGTGCCAGCAGCTTAGGACAGGGGAAGTCGAATGAGCAGTTCTTC	CASSLGQGKSNEQFF
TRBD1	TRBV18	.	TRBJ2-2	TGTGCCAGCTCACCCTGGACAGGACGCGGGGAGCTGTTTTTT	CASSPWTGRGELFF
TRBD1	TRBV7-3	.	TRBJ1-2	TGTGCCAGCAGCTTGACAGGGGATGGGTATGGCTACACCTTC	CASSLTGDGYGYTF
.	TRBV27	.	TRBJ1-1	TGTGCCAGCAGTTTATCTAGGAGCGTGAACACTGAAGCTTTCTTT	CASSLSRSVNTEAFF
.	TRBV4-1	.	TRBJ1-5	TGCGCCAGCAGCCAGTACCTACATCAGCCCCAGCATTTT	CASSQYLHQPQHF